A single T cell receptor (beta chain) is shown here with its context. This specimen comes from a study of blood T cell repertoires in COVID-19. Across the study: Italy, Spain and the United States were the sources of the convalescent and acute COVID-19 samples. Sources were T cells, B-cell-depleted T cells, or PBMCs; the material itself was cDNA or gDNA.

Authors' methods: How many nucleated cells were present was estimated from reference gene primer amplification. Sequenced by immunoSEQ multiplex PCR; TCRdb stores in-frame clones only, minus some. The DNA was the basis for D and trimming; V, J and clone size are from that table. The data show 45,000 to 55,000 clones, roughly 87% seen once. Per the germline V gene, CDR1 is SGHRS and CDR2 is YFSETQ. V lost 4 bases and J 0 bases, leaving 11 bases between the germline ends. The CDR3 is 15 residues long. The TCR comes from a human donor in a cohort sampled during active COVID-19. The sequencing sample was made of peripheral blood. The V call is TRBV5-1, the J call TRBJ2-1; maybe TRBD2 (6 bases). The CDR3 bases are TGCGCCAGCAGCCGCGGGACGGGCTCCTACAATGAGCAGTTCTTC. Its translation is CASSRGTGSYNEQFF.